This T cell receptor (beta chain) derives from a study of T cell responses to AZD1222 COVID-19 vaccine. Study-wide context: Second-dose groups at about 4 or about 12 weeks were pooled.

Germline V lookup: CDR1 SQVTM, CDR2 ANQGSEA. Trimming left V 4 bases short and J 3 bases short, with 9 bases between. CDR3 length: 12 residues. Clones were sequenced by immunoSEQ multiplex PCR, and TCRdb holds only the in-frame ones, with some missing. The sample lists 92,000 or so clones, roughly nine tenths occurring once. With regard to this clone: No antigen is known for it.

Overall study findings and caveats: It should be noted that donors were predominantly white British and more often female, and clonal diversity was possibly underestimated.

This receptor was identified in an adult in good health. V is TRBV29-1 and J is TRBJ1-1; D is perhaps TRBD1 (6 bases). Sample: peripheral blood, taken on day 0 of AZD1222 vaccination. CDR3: CSVGPGDTEAFF. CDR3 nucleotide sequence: TGCAGCGTTGGTCCAGGGGACACTGAAGCTTTCTTT.